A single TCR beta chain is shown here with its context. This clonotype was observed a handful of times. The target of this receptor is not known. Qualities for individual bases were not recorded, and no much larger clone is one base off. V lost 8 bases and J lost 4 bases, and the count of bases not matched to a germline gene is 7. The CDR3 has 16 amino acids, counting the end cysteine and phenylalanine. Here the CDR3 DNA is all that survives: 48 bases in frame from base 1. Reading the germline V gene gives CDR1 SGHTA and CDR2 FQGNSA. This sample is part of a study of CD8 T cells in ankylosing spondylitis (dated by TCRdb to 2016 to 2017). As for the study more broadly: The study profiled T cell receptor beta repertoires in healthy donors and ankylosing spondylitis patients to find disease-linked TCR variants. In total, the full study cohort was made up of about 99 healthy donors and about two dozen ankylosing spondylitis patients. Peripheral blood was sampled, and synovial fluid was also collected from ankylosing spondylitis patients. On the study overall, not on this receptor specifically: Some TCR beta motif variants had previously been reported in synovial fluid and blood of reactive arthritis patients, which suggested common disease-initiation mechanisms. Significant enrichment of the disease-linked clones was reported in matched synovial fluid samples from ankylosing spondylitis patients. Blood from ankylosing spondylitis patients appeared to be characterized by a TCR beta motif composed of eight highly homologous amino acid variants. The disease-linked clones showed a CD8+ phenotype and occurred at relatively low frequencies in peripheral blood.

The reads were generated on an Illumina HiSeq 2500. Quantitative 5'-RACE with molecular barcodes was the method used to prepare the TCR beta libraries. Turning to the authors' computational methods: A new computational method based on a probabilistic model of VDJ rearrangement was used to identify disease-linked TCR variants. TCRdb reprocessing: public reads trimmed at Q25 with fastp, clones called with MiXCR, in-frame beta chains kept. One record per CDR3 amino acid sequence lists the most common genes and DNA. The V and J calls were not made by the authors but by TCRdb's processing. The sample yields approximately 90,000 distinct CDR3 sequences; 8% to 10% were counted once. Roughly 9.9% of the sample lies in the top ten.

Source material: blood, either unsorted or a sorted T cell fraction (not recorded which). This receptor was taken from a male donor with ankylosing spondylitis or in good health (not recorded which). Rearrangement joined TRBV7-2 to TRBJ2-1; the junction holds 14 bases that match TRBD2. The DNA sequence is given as TGTGCCAGCGCTCCCGGGACTAGCGGGGGATACAATGAGCAGTTCTTC. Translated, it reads CASAPGTSGGYNEQFF. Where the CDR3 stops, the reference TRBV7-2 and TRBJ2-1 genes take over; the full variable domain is GAGVSQSPSNKVTEKGKDVELRCDPISGHTALYWYRQSLGQGLEFLIYFQGNSAPDKSGLPSDRFSAERTGGSVSTLTIQRTQQEDSAVYLCASAPGTSGGYNEQFFGPGTRLTVL.